This T cell receptor beta chain was recorded in a study of CD8 T cells in Susac syndrome. RNA was extracted with the RNeasy kit, and a quantity of 0.5 to 1 ug was reverse transcribed using random hexamers. TCRdb called the immunoSEQ multiplex PCR reads again in MiXCR, with one record for every CDR3 protein. The table shows 90,000 to 150,000 distinct CDR3 sequences, with roughly 92% occurring only once. J gave up 4 bases and V 4 bases, and 13 bases lay outside the gene matches. The germline gives CDR1 SGDLS, CDR2 YYNGEE. CDR3 length equals 16 residues. The sample was CD4+ T cells from PBMCs. The source is a human donor in good health. The chain links TRBV9 to TRBJ2-7; TRBD2 matches at 8 bases. The CDR3 coding sequence is TGTGCCAGCAGCACCCGAATTAGCGGGACCCGGTACGAGCAGTACTTC. Residues: CASSTRISGTRYEQYF.